The TCR beta chain described here comes from a study of T cell responses to AZD1222 COVID-19 vaccine. Study-wide results and caveats: Only a handful of AZD1222 recipients, several in all, had baseline seropositivity. Sampling that yielded the repertoires occurred only after the peak T cell response.

The method was immunoSEQ multiplex PCR; TCRdb's version includes in-frame clones alone and lacks a portion of them. The data hold tens of thousands of clones, with around 86% observed a single time. This CDR3 contains 23 residues. The ends lost 7 bases at V and 5 bases at J; junction bases unmatched: 36. Germline assignment: CDR1 SGDLS and CDR2 YYNGEE. For this clone: Its target is not known.

Sequenced material: peripheral blood, taken 28 days after the second AZD1222 dose. The clonotype comes from an adult who received the AZD1222 COVID-19 vaccine. The V and J genes are TRBV9 and TRBJ2-5; 9 nucleotides align to TRBD2. The CDR3 bases are TGTGCCAGCGCTCTACCCACGCCCCCCCCCGGGGCTAGCGGGGTGGGGCTCTGGGAGACCCAGTACTTC. Its protein is CASALPTPPPGASGVGLWETQYF.